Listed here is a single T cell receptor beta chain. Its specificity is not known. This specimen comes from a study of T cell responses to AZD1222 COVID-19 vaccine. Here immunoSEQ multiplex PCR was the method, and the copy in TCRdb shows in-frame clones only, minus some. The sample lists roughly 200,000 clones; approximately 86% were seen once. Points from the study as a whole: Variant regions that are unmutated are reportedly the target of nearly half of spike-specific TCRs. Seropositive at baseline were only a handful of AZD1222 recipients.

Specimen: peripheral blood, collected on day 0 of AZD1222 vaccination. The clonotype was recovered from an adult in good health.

CDR3: CASRVTGPSTDTQYF. Written as DNA, the CDR3 is TGTGCCAGCAGAGTAACAGGGCCTAGCACAGATACGCAGTATTTT. The chain joins TRBV5-8 to TRBJ2-3, with D possibly matching TRBD1 (6 bases). Germline CDR1 reads SGHTS; CDR2 reads YDEGEE. The CDR3 has 15 amino acids. V lost 5 bases, J lost 0 bases, and 13 bases lay in between.